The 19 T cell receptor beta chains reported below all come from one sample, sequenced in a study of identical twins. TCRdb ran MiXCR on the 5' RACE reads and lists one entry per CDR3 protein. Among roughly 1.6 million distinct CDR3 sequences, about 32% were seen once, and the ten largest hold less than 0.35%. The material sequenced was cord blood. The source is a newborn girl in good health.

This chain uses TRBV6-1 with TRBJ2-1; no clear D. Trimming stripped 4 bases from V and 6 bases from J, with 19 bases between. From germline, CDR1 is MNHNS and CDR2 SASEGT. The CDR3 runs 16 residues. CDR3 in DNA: TGTGCCAGCAGTGGTCCTTGGATAGATCGGGTCAATGAGCAGTTCTTC. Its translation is CASSGPWIDRVNEQFF.

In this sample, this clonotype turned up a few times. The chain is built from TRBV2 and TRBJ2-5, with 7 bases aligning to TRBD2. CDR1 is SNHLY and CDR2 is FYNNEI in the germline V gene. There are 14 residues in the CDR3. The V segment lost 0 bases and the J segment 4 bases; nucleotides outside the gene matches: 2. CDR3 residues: CASSEAWGGETQYF. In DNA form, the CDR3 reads TGTGCCAGCAGTGAAGCTTGGGGGGGAGAGACCCAGTACTTC.

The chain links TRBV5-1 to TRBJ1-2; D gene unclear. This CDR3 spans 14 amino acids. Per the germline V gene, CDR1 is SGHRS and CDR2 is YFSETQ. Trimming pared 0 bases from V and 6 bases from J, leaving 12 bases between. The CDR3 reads CASSLANDRDGYTF. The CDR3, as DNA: TGCGCCAGCAGCTTGGCTAACGACCGGGATGGCTACACCTTC. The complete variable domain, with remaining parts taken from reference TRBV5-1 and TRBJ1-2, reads KAGVTQTPRYLIKTRGQQVTLSCSPISGHRSVSWYQQTPGQGLQFLFEYFSETQRNKGNFPGRFSGRQFSNSRSEMNVSTLELGDSALYLCASSLANDRDGYTFGSGTRLTVV.

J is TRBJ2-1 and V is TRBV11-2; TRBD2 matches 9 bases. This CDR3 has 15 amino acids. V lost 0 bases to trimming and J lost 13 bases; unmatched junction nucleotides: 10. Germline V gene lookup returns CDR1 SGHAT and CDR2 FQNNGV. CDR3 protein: CASSLDPSGEETQFF. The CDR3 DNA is TGTGCCAGCAGCTTAGACCCTAGCGGGGAAGAGACCCAGTTCTTC.

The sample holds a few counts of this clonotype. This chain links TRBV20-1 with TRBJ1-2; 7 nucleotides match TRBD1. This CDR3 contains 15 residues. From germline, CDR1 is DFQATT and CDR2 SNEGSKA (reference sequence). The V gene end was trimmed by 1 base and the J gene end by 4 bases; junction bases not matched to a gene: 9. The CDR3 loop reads CSARAPGTASYGYTF. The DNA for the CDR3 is TGCAGTGCTAGAGCACCCGGGACAGCGAGCTATGGCTACACCTTC.

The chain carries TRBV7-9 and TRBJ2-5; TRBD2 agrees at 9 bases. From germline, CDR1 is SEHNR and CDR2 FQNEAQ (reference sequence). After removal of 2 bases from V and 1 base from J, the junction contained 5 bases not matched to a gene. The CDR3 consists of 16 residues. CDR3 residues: CASSLRAGGAQETQYF. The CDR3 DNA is TGTGCCAGCAGCTTAAGAGCGGGAGGAGCCCAAGAGACCCAGTACTTC.

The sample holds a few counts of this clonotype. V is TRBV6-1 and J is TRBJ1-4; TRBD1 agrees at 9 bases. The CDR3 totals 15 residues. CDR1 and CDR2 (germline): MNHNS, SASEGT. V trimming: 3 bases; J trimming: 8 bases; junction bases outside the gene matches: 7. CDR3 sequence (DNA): TGTGCCAGCAGTGACCTAACAGGGGGCAGAGAAAAACTGTTTTTT. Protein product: CASSDLTGGREKLFF.

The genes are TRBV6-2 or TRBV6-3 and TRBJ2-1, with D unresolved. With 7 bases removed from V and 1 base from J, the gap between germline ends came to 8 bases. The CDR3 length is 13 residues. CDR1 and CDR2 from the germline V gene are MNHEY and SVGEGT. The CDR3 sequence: CASTPASYNEQFF. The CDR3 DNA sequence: TGTGCCAGCACGCCCGCTTCCTACAATGAGCAGTTCTTC.

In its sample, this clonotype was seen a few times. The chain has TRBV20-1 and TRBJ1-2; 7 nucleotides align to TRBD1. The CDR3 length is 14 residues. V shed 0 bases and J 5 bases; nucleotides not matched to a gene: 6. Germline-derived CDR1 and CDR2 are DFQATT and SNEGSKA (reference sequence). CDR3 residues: CSARDPRTGYGYTF. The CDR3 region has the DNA TGCAGTGCTAGAGATCCCCGGACAGGATATGGCTACACCTTC.

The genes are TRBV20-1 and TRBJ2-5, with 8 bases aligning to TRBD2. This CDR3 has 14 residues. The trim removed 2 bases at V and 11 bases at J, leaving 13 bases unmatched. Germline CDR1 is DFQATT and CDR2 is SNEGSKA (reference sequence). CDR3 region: CSARSSGGEDEQYF. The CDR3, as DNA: TGCAGTGCTAGATCCAGCGGGGGTGAGGATGAGCAGTACTTC.

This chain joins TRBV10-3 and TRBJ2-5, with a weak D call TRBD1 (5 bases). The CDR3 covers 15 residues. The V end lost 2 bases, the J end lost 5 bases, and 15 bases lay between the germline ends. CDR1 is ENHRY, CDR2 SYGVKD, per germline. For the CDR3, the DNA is TGTGCCATCAGTGAGGGCGCAGGGAAAGTGGAGACCCAGTACTTC. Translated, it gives CAISEGAGKVETQYF.

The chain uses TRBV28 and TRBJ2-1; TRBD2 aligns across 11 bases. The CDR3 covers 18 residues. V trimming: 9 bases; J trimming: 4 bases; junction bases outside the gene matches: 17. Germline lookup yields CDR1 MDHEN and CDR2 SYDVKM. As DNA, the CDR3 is TGTGCCAGGCAGTCCCCCCATGGGGCTAGCGGGGGGTACAATGAGCAGTTCTTC. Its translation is CARQSPHGASGGYNEQFF.

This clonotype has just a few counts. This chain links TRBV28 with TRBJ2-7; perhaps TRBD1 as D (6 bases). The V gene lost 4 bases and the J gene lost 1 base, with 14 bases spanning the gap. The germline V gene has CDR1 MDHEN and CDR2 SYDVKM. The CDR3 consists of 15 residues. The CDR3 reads CASSSPRTASYEQYF. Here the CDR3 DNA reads TGTGCCAGCAGTTCTCCGAGGACAGCGTCCTACGAGCAGTACTTC.

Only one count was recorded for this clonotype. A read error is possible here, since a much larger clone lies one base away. This chain's CDR3 is CVSRPLPGGQETQYF. CDR3 DNA sequence: TGTGTCAGCAGACCTCTCCCGGGAGGGCAAGAGACCCAGTACTTC. The chain carries TRBV6-5 and TRBJ2-5; 8 positions agree with TRBD2. This CDR3 is built from 15 residues. Germline V gene data show CDR1 as MNHEY and CDR2 as SVGAGI.

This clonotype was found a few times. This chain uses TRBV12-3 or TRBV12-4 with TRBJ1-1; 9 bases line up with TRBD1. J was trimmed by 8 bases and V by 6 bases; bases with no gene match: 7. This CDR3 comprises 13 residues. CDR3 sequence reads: CASSSQGAMEAFF. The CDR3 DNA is TGTGCCAGCAGCTCACAGGGGGCGATGGAAGCTTTCTTT.

CDR3: CATSDRRGTEAFF. The CDR3 nucleotides read TGTGCCACCAGTGATAGAAGGGGAACTGAAGCTTTCTTT. The chain has TRBV24-1 and TRBJ1-1; perhaps TRBD1 as D (5 bases). This CDR3 comprises 13 residues. V was shortened by 3 bases and J by 5 bases, with 9 bases between the two germline ends. CDR1 and CDR2 from the germline V gene are KGHDR and SFDVKD.

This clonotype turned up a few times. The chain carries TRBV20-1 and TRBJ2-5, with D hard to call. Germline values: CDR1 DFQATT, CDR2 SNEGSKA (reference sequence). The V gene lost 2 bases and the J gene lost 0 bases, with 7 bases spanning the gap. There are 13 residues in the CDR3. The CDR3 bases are TGCAGTGCTAGACAGAAGTACCAAGAGACCCAGTACTTC. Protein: CSARQKYQETQYF.

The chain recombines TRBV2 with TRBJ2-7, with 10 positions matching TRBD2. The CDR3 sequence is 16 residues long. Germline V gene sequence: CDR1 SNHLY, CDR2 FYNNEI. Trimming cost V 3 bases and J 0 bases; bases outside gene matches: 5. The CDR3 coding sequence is TGTGCCAGCAGTGAGTCTAGCGGGGGATGCTCCTACGAGCAGTACTTC. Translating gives CASSESSGGCSYEQYF.

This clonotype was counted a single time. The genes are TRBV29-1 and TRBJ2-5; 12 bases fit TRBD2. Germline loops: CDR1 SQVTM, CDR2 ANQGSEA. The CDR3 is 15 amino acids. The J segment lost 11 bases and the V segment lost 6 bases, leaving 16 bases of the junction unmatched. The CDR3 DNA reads TGCAGCGTCCCAAAACTAGCGGGGGGATACAATGAGCAGTACTTC. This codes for CSVPKLAGGYNEQYF.